The 30 T cell receptor beta chains listed next were all sequenced from one sample in a study of blood T cell repertoires in COVID-19. Generated by immunoSEQ multiplex PCR, the TCRdb table keeps only in-frame clones and is missing some. The table records 130,000 to 150,000 clones, around 78% of them present only once. Material: peripheral blood. These receptors were obtained from a woman aged 60-75 years with acute or convalescent COVID-19.

This clone was seen only a few times. The CDR3 loop is CASSIRDRRYGYTF. The CDR3 DNA follows: TGTGCCAGCAGCATCCGGGACAGGAGGTATGGCTACACCTTC. The chain couples TRBV5-4 to TRBJ1-2; 8 bases match TRBD1. V lost 4 bases to trimming and J lost 5 bases; unmatched junction nucleotides: 7. In germline, CDR1 is SGHNT, CDR2 YYREEE (reference sequence). The CDR3 sequence is 14 residues long.

This chain joins TRBV15 and TRBJ2-7, with no clear D. Trimming left V 3 bases short and J 2 bases short, with 8 bases between. The CDR3 runs 13 residues. Germline V CDR1 and CDR2: LNHNV, YYDKDF (reference sequence). In nucleotides, the CDR3 is TGTGCCACCAGCAGGCGGAATACCTACGAGCAGTACTTC. The encoded protein is CATSRRNTYEQYF.

The rearrangement joins TRBV7-6 to TRBJ2-5; D unclear. The length of the CDR3 is 12 residues. Germline lookup yields CDR1 SGHVS and CDR2 FNYEAQ. Trimming pared 3 bases from V and 4 bases from J, leaving 6 bases between. The chain's CDR3 is CASSLAGETQYF. The CDR3 nucleotides read TGTGCCAGCAGCTTGGCAGGAGAGACCCAGTACTTC.

The gene calls are TRBV4-1 and TRBJ1-1; 10 nucleotides match TRBD1. Trimming removed 1 base from V and 0 bases from J; junction bases left unmatched: 2. The CDR3 is made up of 16 amino acids. Germline V lookup: CDR1 MGHRA, CDR2 YSYEKL. The CDR3 DNA sequence: TGCGCCAGCAGCCAAGGGGACAGGGGCATGAACACTGAAGCTTTCTTT. It translates to CASSQGDRGMNTEAFF.

CDR3 protein: CSAPFGEQFF. In DNA form, the CDR3 reads TGCAGTGCTCCCTTCGGTGAGCAGTTCTTC. The chain joins TRBV20-1 to TRBJ2-1; D unclear. Germline CDR1 DFQATT, CDR2 SNEGSKA (reference sequence). The CDR3 is 10 residues long. Trimming took off 5 bases at V and 9 bases at J, with 8 bases between the two ends.

The chain carries TRBV9 and TRBJ2-2, with D possibly being TRBD1 (5 bases). V was clipped by 3 bases and J by 0 bases, with 15 bases between them. The germline V gene encodes CDR1 SGDLS and CDR2 YYNGEE. The CDR3 totals 17 residues. CDR3 sequence: CASSDRREAPNTGELFF. The CDR3 coding sequence is TGTGCCAGCAGCGATCGCAGGGAAGCTCCGAACACCGGGGAGCTGTTTTTT.

J is TRBJ1-6 and V is TRBV7-9; TRBD1 matches at 7 bases. The CDR3 is 15 residues long. Germline V gene lookup returns CDR1 SEHNR and CDR2 FQNEAQ (reference sequence). J lost 9 bases, V lost 5 bases, and 10 bases had no gene match. CDR3 DNA: TGTGCCAGCAGCCCCTTGGGGACAGCACTTTCACCCCTCCACTTT. Protein product: CASSPLGTALSPLHF.

The sample holds one count of this clone. The genes are TRBV5-1 and TRBJ2-7; 7 bases agree with TRBD1. Germline assignment: CDR1 SGHRS and CDR2 YFSETQ. With 4 bases clipped from V and 1 base from J, the junction kept 8 bases outside the gene matches. The CDR3 has 15 amino acids. CDR3 sequence: CASSQNRGESYEQYF. The CDR3 DNA reads as TGCGCCAGCAGCCAGAACAGGGGCGAATCCTACGAGCAGTACTTC.

This chain connects TRBV30 to TRBJ1-1, with D maybe TRBD1 (5 bases). The V and J ends lost 1 base and 2 bases respectively, with 8 bases between them. CDR1 is GTSNPN, CDR2 SVGIG, per germline (reference sequence). The CDR3 covers 13 residues. In DNA form, the CDR3 reads TGTGCCTGGAGTGGGCAGGGAAACACTGAAGCTTTCTTT. It yields the protein CAWSGQGNTEAFF.

The chain recombines TRBV18 with TRBJ2-7, with TRBD1 identical over 11 bases. J gave up 4 bases and V 4 bases, and 6 bases lay outside the gene matches. This CDR3 contains 15 residues. The V gene's germline CDR1 is KGHSH and CDR2 LQKENI. The chain's CDR3 is CASSLGQGARYEQYF. The CDR3 nucleotides read TGTGCCAGCTCACTAGGACAGGGGGCAAGATACGAGCAGTACTTC. The whole variable domain, filled in from reference TRBV18 and TRBJ2-7, reads NAGVMQNPRHLVRRRGQEARLRCSPMKGHSHVYWYRQLPEEGLKFMVYLQKENIIDESGMPKERFSAEFPKEGPSILRIQQVVRGDSAAYFCASSLGQGARYEQYFGPGTRLTVT.

The chain links TRBV6-1 to TRBJ1-2; D unclear. The V and J ends lost 2 bases and 3 bases respectively, with 13 bases between them. From germline, CDR1 is MNHNS and CDR2 SASEGT. CDR3 length: 15 amino acids. CDR3 sequence reads: CASSESAGSYYGYTF. CDR3 nucleotide sequence: TGTGCCAGCAGTGAAAGCGCCGGATCGTACTATGGCTACACCTTC.

This clone was recorded a few times. The genes are TRBV7-2 and TRBJ1-5, with 7 bases fitting TRBD1. V lost 5 bases and J lost 5; bases outside the gene matches: 3. CDR1 and CDR2 (germline): SGHTA, FQGNSA. The CDR3 spans 13 residues. CDR3 sequence reads: CASSATGYQPQHF. CDR3 nucleotide sequence: TGTGCCAGCAGCGCGACAGGGTATCAGCCCCAGCATTTT.

The V gene is TRBV4-1, the J gene TRBJ2-5; 7 bases match TRBD1. J was trimmed by 4 bases and V by 4 bases; bases with no gene match: 3. Germline assignment: CDR1 MGHRA and CDR2 YSYEKL. This CDR3 is built from 13 residues. The CDR3 nucleotides read TGCGCCAGCAGCCCACAGGGGCCAGAGACCCAGTACTTC. This sequence encodes CASSPQGPETQYF.

The chain uses TRBV28 and TRBJ2-1; 7 bases match TRBD2. The CDR3 has 14 amino acids. V was pared by 3 bases and J by 5 bases, with 4 bases of the junction left unmatched. CDR1 is MDHEN, CDR2 SYDVKM, per germline. CDR3 sequence (DNA): TGTGCCAGCAGTTTTTTCCTAGCGGACAATGAGCAGTTCTTC. It yields the protein CASSFFLADNEQFF.

This sequence joins TRBV6-5 and TRBJ1-5, with D perhaps matching TRBD1 (5 bases). V was clipped by 5 bases and J by 4 bases, with 12 bases between them. The CDR3 sequence is 14 residues long. The germline CDR1 and CDR2 sequences are MNHEY and SVGAGI. The CDR3, as DNA: TGTGCCAGCAGTAGGGAGGGGCATAATCAGCCCCAGCATTTT. It specifies CASSREGHNQPQHF.

The chain uses TRBV5-6 and TRBJ1-5, with D perhaps TRBD1 (5 bases). Germline V gene sequence: CDR1 SGHDT, CDR2 YYEEEE. V was pared by 0 bases and J by 4 bases, with 5 bases between. This CDR3 comprises 13 residues. CDR3 residues: CASSLAGNQPQHF. CDR3 DNA sequence: TGTGCCAGCAGCTTGGCAGGGAATCAGCCCCAGCATTTT.

The chain combines TRBV6-5 with TRBJ2-7, with 11 bases fitting TRBD2. This CDR3 contains 14 residues. CDR1 is MNHEY and CDR2 is SVGAGI in the germline V gene. Germline trimming cut 4 bases from V and 5 bases from J; bases unmatched to any gene: 4. This CDR3 reads CASSSLAGGHEQYF. For the CDR3, the DNA is TGTGCCAGCAGTTCTCTAGCGGGAGGACACGAGCAGTACTTC.

Worth noting for this clone: In the same sample, other DNA sequences code for this CDR3. The J gene is TRBJ2-7, the V gene TRBV5-4, with D possibly matching TRBD2 (5 bases). The CDR3 runs to 12 residues. Trimming stripped 1 base from V and 3 bases from J, with 5 bases between. The V gene's germline CDR1 is SGHNT and CDR2 YYREEE (reference sequence). The CDR3 nucleotides are TGTGCCAGCAGCTTGCGGGGCTACGAGCAGTACTTC. It yields the protein CASSLRGYEQYF.

This clone showed up just once. V is TRBV2 and J is TRBJ1-5; 7 bases are a match to TRBD1. V shed 8 bases and J 0 bases; nucleotides not matched to a gene: 7. CDR1 and CDR2 from the germline V gene are SNHLY and FYNNEI. The CDR3 has 15 residues. CDR3 sequence: CASGRGGASNQPQHF. As DNA, the CDR3 is TGTGCCAGCGGGAGAGGGGGCGCTAGCAATCAGCCCCAGCATTTT.

The V gene is TRBV6-1, the J gene TRBJ2-1; tentatively, D is TRBD2 (6 bases). Germline V gene lookup returns CDR1 MNHNS and CDR2 SASEGT. CDR3 size: 13 residues. V was clipped by 2 bases and J by 12 bases, with 14 bases between them. CDR3 DNA sequence: TGTGCCAGCAGTGAACCTGGAGGGGAGTGGCAGTTCTTC. It yields the protein CASSEPGGEWQFF.

This clone has just one count. The chain has TRBV5-1 and TRBJ2-1; 8 bases fit TRBD1. V lost 4 bases to trimming and J lost 6 bases; unmatched junction nucleotides: 9. CDR1 and CDR2 from the germline V gene are SGHRS and YFSETQ. The CDR3 is 15 residues long. CDR3 in DNA: TGCGCCAGCAGCGTGGGACAGGTGAAGACCAATGAGCAGTTCTTC. Amino acid sequence: CASSVGQVKTNEQFF.

V gene TRBV19 combines with J gene TRBJ2-1; 14 positions agree with TRBD2. The V and J ends lost 11 bases and 3 bases, in that order; junction bases with no gene match: 3. There are 14 residues in the CDR3. Looked up from germline, CDR1 is LNHDA and CDR2 is SQIVND (reference sequence). CDR3 residues: CAGLAGGHYNEQFF. The DNA for the CDR3 is TGTGCCGGACTAGCGGGAGGTCACTACAATGAGCAGTTCTTC.

The V gene is TRBV30, the J gene TRBJ2-1; D not resolved. CDR1 and CDR2 from the germline V gene are GTSNPN and SVGIG (reference sequence). The V end was cut by 0 bases, the J end by 5 bases, with 17 bases between. The CDR3 spans 16 residues. The CDR3, as DNA: TGTGCCTGGAGTGTACAATACAACTACTACCACAATGAGCAGTTCTTC. Translating gives CAWSVQYNYYHNEQFF.

The chain has TRBV11-1 and TRBJ2-3; 7 bases agree with TRBD2. The trim removed 0 bases at V and 2 bases at J, leaving 8 bases unmatched. The CDR3 is 17 amino acids. Looked up from germline, CDR1 is SGHAT and CDR2 is FQDESV (reference sequence). In DNA, the CDR3 is TGTGCCAGCAGCTTAGCGCAAGGCGGGGGACTCACAGATACGCAGTATTTT. Translated, it gives CASSLAQGGGLTDTQYF.

The chain carries TRBV6-5 and TRBJ1-5; no firm D call. The germline V gene has CDR1 MNHEY and CDR2 SVGAGI. The V gene lost 7 bases and the J gene lost 3 bases, with 13 bases spanning the gap. This CDR3 region has 14 residues. CDR3 DNA: TGTGCCAGCAAAGAAGGAACAGACAATCAGCCCCAGCATTTT. Translating gives CASKEGTDNQPQHF.

This sequence joins TRBV9 and TRBJ1-3; D is unclear. The germline gives CDR1 SGDLS, CDR2 YYNGEE. The V gene lost 4 bases and the J gene lost 0 bases, with 17 bases spanning the gap. CDR3 length: 17 residues. The CDR3 region is CASSFRTATDSGNTIYF. In DNA form, the CDR3 reads TGTGCCAGCAGCTTCCGGACTGCTACTGACTCTGGAAACACCATATATTTT. The full variable domain, in which reference TRBV9 and TRBJ1-3 provide the parts outside the CDR3, is DSGVTQTPKHLITATGQRVTLRCSPRSGDLSVYWYQQSLDQGLQFLIQYYNGEERAKGNILERFSAQQFPDLHSELNLSSLELGDSALYFCASSFRTATDSGNTIYFGEGSWLTVV.

This chain connects TRBV9 to TRBJ2-2; no clear D gene. CDR1 is SGDLS and CDR2 is YYNGEE in the germline V gene. There are 14 residues in the CDR3. Trimming took 2 bases from V and 7 from J, leaving 12 bases between them. The CDR3 loop reads CASSVSLSNGELFF. The CDR3 coding sequence is TGTGCCAGCAGCGTTTCGCTATCCAACGGGGAGCTGTTTTTT.

The chain recombines TRBV5-1 with TRBJ2-5; no definite D call. V lost 5 bases and J 0 bases, leaving 5 bases between the germline ends. The germline V gene has CDR1 SGHRS and CDR2 YFSETQ. This CDR3 contains 12 residues. The CDR3 DNA reads as TGCGCCAGCAGTTTCAACCAAGAGACCCAGTACTTC. It codes for CASSFNQETQYF. Combining the CDR3 with reference TRBV5-1 and TRBJ2-5 gives the whole variable domain KAGVTQTPRYLIKTRGQQVTLSCSPISGHRSVSWYQQTPGQGLQFLFEYFSETQRNKGNFPGRFSGRQFSNSRSEMNVSTLELGDSALYLCASSFNQETQYFGPGTRLLVL.

The V call is TRBV30, the J call TRBJ1-1, with 10 bases identical to TRBD1. The CDR3 has 14 residues. J gave up 5 bases and V 1 base, and 4 bases lay outside the gene matches. Germline CDR1 is GTSNPN and CDR2 is SVGIG (reference sequence). The CDR3 nucleotides are TGTGCCTGGAGTGGGGGGACAGGGGTTACTGAAGCTTTCTTT. Its protein product is CAWSGGTGVTEAFF.

CDR3 sequence: CASSWGGGGYEQYF. Here the CDR3 DNA reads TGTGCCAGCAGCTGGGGGGGAGGAGGGTACGAGCAGTACTTC. The chain is built from TRBV11-2 and TRBJ2-7; 7 nucleotides line up with TRBD2. The J segment lost 4 bases and the V segment lost 4 bases, leaving 7 bases of the junction unmatched. Germline CDR1 is SGHAT and CDR2 is FQNNGV. The CDR3 loop spans 14 amino acids. The complete variable domain, with remaining parts taken from reference TRBV11-2 and TRBJ2-7, reads EAGVAQSPRYKIIEKRQSVAFWCNPISGHATLYWYQQILGQGPKLLIQFQNNGVVDDSQLPKDRFSAERLKGVDSTLKIQPAKLEDSAVYLCASSWGGGGYEQYFGPGTRLTVT.